The rows below give T cell receptor beta chains drawn from one sample of a study of response to subunit inactivated influenza vaccine. In TCRdb, the RT-PCR reads were re-called with MiXCR into one record per CDR3 protein. The sample includes 750,000 to 850,000 distinct CDR3 sequences, about a fifth of them seen just once. Sample: PBMCs from blood, taken more than 4 days after vaccination. The receptor set was obtained from a man aged 50 or older who received an inactivated influenza vaccine. The CDR3 runs from the conserved cysteine through the conserved F or W. The order of the fields is clone size, D gene, J gene, V gene, CDR3 protein, CDR3 DNA. A D gene is named only where the DNA matches it firmly. Size values are once, few and many counts, or a class for expanded clones, and some rows have none.

clone_size: few
d_call: .
j_call: TRBJ1-6
v_call: TRBV20-1
cdr3_aa: CSARDPALGGSPLHF
cdr3_nt: TGCAGTGCTAGAGATCCTGCCTTAGGGGGTTCACCCCTCCACTTT

clone_size: .
d_call: .
j_call: TRBJ2-1
v_call: TRBV7-2
cdr3_aa: CASSLAGGAQGEQFF
cdr3_nt: TGTGCCAGCAGCTTAGCGGGGGGGGCCCAAGGTGAGCAGTTCTTC

clone_size: .
d_call: TRBD1
j_call: TRBJ2-5
v_call: TRBV29-1
cdr3_aa: CSVGTGGGRETQYF
cdr3_nt: TGCAGCGTTGGGACAGGGGGAGGCCGGGAGACCCAGTACTTC

clone_size: .
d_call: .
j_call: TRBJ1-5
v_call: TRBV4-1
cdr3_aa: CASSQDLLSWQPQHF
cdr3_nt: TGCGCCAGCAGCCAAGATCTTCTCTCATGGCAGCCCCAGCATTTT

clone_size: .
d_call: .
j_call: TRBJ2-1
v_call: TRBV29-1
cdr3_aa: CSVREGLYNEQFF
cdr3_nt: TGCAGCGTCCGTGAAGGATTATACAATGAGCAGTTCTTC

clone_size: .
d_call: .
j_call: TRBJ2-7
v_call: TRBV3-1
cdr3_aa: CASSQAPNFSYEQYF
cdr3_nt: TGTGCCAGCAGCCAAGCTCCGAATTTTTCCTACGAGCAGTACTTC

clone_size: few
d_call: .
j_call: TRBJ2-1
v_call: TRBV7-9
cdr3_aa: CASSLPGTHEQFF
cdr3_nt: TGTGCCAGCAGCTTACCCGGGACTCACGAGCAGTTCTTC

clone_size: few
d_call: .
j_call: TRBJ1-5
v_call: TRBV20-1
cdr3_aa: CSATSGGRESNQPQHF
cdr3_nt: TGCAGTGCAACCTCGGGGGGGAGGGAAAGCAATCAGCCCCAGCATTTT

clone_size: few
d_call: TRBD2
j_call: TRBJ2-1
v_call: TRBV20-1
cdr3_aa: CSARDIKQAGVDNEQFF
cdr3_nt: TGCAGTGCTAGAGATATCAAACAAGCGGGAGTCGACAATGAGCAGTTCTTC

clone_size: many
d_call: .
j_call: TRBJ2-1
v_call: TRBV5-6
cdr3_aa: CASRDGQLSSYNEQFF
cdr3_nt: TGTGCCAGCAGAGACGGACAGTTGAGCTCCTACAATGAGCAGTTCTTC

clone_size: few
d_call: .
j_call: TRBJ2-2
v_call: TRBV6-1
cdr3_aa: CASSVGHFAGELFF
cdr3_nt: TGTGCCAGCAGCGTGGGACATTTCGCCGGGGAGCTGTTTTTT

clone_size: few
d_call: .
j_call: TRBJ1-4
v_call: TRBV3-1
cdr3_aa: CASWQAGEKLFF
cdr3_nt: TGTGCCAGCTGGCAGGCCGGCGAAAAACTGTTTTTT

clone_size: .
d_call: .
j_call: TRBJ1-2
v_call: TRBV6-2/TRBV6-3
cdr3_aa: CASEAGDYGYTF
cdr3_nt: TGTGCCAGCGAGGCAGGGGACTATGGCTACACCTTC

clone_size: .
d_call: .
j_call: TRBJ2-5
v_call: TRBV29-1
cdr3_aa: CRVRTKETQYF
cdr3_nt: TGCAGAGTACGGACTAAAGAGACCCAGTACTTC

clone_size: .
d_call: TRBD1
j_call: TRBJ2-7
v_call: TRBV7-8
cdr3_aa: CASSLVGGQGADEQYF
cdr3_nt: TGTGCCAGCAGCTTAGTGGGGGGACAGGGGGCTGACGAGCAGTACTTC

clone_size: .
d_call: TRBD2
j_call: TRBJ2-4
v_call: TRBV12-3/TRBV12-4
cdr3_aa: CASTRTSGPGDIQYF
cdr3_nt: TGTGCCAGCACTCGGACTAGCGGGCCCGGAGACATTCAGTACTTC

clone_size: .
d_call: TRBD1
j_call: TRBJ2-3
v_call: TRBV7-2
cdr3_aa: CATRTGLEDTQYF
cdr3_nt: TGTGCCACCCGGACAGGGCTGGAGGATACGCAGTATTTT

clone_size: few
d_call: .
j_call: TRBJ2-7
v_call: TRBV6-2/TRBV6-3
cdr3_aa: CASLEDSSSYEQYF
cdr3_nt: TGTGCCAGCTTAGAGGACTCGAGCTCCTACGAGCAGTACTTC

clone_size: few
d_call: .
j_call: TRBJ1-1
v_call: TRBV20-1
cdr3_aa: CSARTIQGNTEAFF
cdr3_nt: TGCAGTGCTAGAACAATTCAGGGGAACACTGAAGCTTTCTTT

clone_size: few
d_call: .
j_call: TRBJ2-1
v_call: TRBV12-3/TRBV12-4
cdr3_aa: CASSLSLAPYNEQFF
cdr3_nt: TGTGCCAGCAGTTTAAGTTTGGCACCCTACAATGAGCAGTTCTTC

clone_size: .
d_call: .
j_call: TRBJ2-3
v_call: TRBV7-9
cdr3_aa: CASSFSSLRASDTQYF
cdr3_nt: TGTGCCAGCAGCTTCTCTTCCCTCCGAGCTTCAGATACGCAGTATTTT

clone_size: few
d_call: .
j_call: TRBJ1-6
v_call: TRBV6-5
cdr3_aa: CASSANNSPLHF
cdr3_nt: TGTGCCAGCAGCGCCAATAATTCACCCCTCCACTTT

clone_size: once
d_call: TRBD2
j_call: TRBJ2-3
v_call: TRBV3-1
cdr3_aa: CASSPSQHSGGQRDTQYF
cdr3_nt: TGTGCCAGCAGCCCATCACAACATAGCGGGGGGCAGCGGGATACGCAGTATTTT

clone_size: .
d_call: .
j_call: TRBJ2-7
v_call: TRBV6-2/TRBV6-3
cdr3_aa: CASNPDGPRYEQYF
cdr3_nt: TGTGCCAGCAACCCCGACGGGCCACGCTACGAGCAGTACTTC

clone_size: .
d_call: .
j_call: TRBJ1-5
v_call: TRBV20-1
cdr3_aa: CSASRAENQPQHF
cdr3_nt: TGCAGTGCTAGTAGGGCAGAGAATCAGCCCCAGCATTTT

clone_size: .
d_call: .
j_call: TRBJ2-2
v_call: TRBV7-8
cdr3_aa: CASSPDPLNTGELFF
cdr3_nt: TGTGCCAGCAGCCCTGACCCCCTTAACACCGGGGAGCTGTTTTTT

clone_size: .
d_call: TRBD2
j_call: TRBJ2-1
v_call: TRBV11-2
cdr3_aa: CASSLTDGRYEQFF
cdr3_nt: TGTGCCAGCAGCTTAACGGACGGGAGGTATGAGCAGTTCTTC

clone_size: many
d_call: .
j_call: TRBJ1-5
v_call: TRBV20-1
cdr3_aa: CSARPPFVNQPQHF
cdr3_nt: TGCAGTGCTAGACCCCCCTTTGTCAATCAGCCCCAGCATTTT

clone_size: .
d_call: TRBD2
j_call: TRBJ2-2
v_call: TRBV20-1
cdr3_aa: CSARDVLAGGRAGELFF
cdr3_nt: TGCAGTGCTAGAGATGTGTTGGCGGGGGGCCGCGCCGGGGAGCTGTTTTTT

clone_size: few
d_call: .
j_call: TRBJ2-5
v_call: TRBV5-1
cdr3_aa: CASSLTGQPQETQYF
cdr3_nt: TGCGCCAGCAGCTTAACCGGACAGCCCCAAGAGACCCAGTACTTC

clone_size: .
d_call: .
j_call: TRBJ2-7
v_call: TRBV15
cdr3_aa: CATSALPTAIYEQYF
cdr3_nt: TGTGCCACCAGCGCCTTACCTACAGCCATCTACGAGCAGTACTTC

clone_size: few
d_call: TRBD1
j_call: TRBJ2-7
v_call: TRBV7-2
cdr3_aa: CASSLQGTGAYEQYF
cdr3_nt: TGTGCCAGCAGCTTACAGGGAACAGGGGCCTACGAGCAGTACTTC

clone_size: .
d_call: TRBD1
j_call: TRBJ1-6
v_call: TRBV7-2
cdr3_aa: CASSPVGTGLYSPLHF
cdr3_nt: TGTGCCAGCAGCCCCGTGGGGACAGGGCTTTATTCACCCCTCCACTTT

clone_size: few
d_call: .
j_call: TRBJ2-7
v_call: TRBV5-5
cdr3_aa: CASSLDGGTSFEQYF
cdr3_nt: TGTGCCAGCAGCTTGGACGGGGGAACGTCCTTCGAGCAGTACTTC

clone_size: .
d_call: .
j_call: TRBJ2-1
v_call: TRBV6-5
cdr3_aa: CASSYSRGRSPYNEQFF
cdr3_nt: TGTGCCAGCAGTTACTCGAGAGGGCGGAGCCCCTACAATGAGCAGTTCTTC

clone_size: .
d_call: .
j_call: TRBJ1-1
v_call: TRBV29-1
cdr3_aa: CSVEGATTEAFF
cdr3_nt: TGCAGCGTTGAAGGGGCTACCACTGAAGCTTTCTTT

clone_size: few
d_call: TRBD2
j_call: TRBJ2-1
v_call: TRBV11-2
cdr3_aa: CASSSSGRATEQFF
cdr3_nt: TGTGCCAGCAGCTCCAGCGGGAGGGCCACTGAGCAGTTCTTC

clone_size: many
d_call: TRBD1
j_call: TRBJ2-7
v_call: TRBV20-1
cdr3_aa: CSVLAGQGAYEQYF
cdr3_nt: TGCAGTGTCCTCGCCGGCCAGGGGGCCTACGAGCAGTACTTC

clone_size: few
d_call: TRBD2
j_call: TRBJ2-7
v_call: TRBV20-1
cdr3_aa: CSAPGLAGGGFSYEQYF
cdr3_nt: TGCAGTGCGCCTGGACTAGCGGGAGGGGGTTTCTCCTACGAGCAGTACTTC

clone_size: .
d_call: TRBD1
j_call: TRBJ1-5
v_call: TRBV6-2/TRBV6-3
cdr3_aa: CASSYSGTGTNQPQHF
cdr3_nt: TGTGCCAGCAGTTACTCCGGGACAGGGACCAATCAGCCCCAGCATTTT

clone_size: .
d_call: .
j_call: TRBJ2-1
v_call: TRBV3-1
cdr3_aa: CASSQDQIGYYNEQFF
cdr3_nt: TGTGCCAGCAGCCAAGACCAGATAGGATACTACAATGAGCAGTTCTTC

clone_size: .
d_call: .
j_call: TRBJ2-3
v_call: TRBV6-5
cdr3_aa: CASSYEGGTATQYF
cdr3_nt: TGTGCCAGCAGTTACGAGGGAGGTACGGCTACGCAGTATTTT

clone_size: .
d_call: TRBD2
j_call: TRBJ2-1
v_call: TRBV27
cdr3_aa: CASKRGSSYNEQFF
cdr3_nt: TGTGCCAGCAAGCGGGGGAGCTCCTACAATGAGCAGTTCTTC

clone_size: many
d_call: .
j_call: TRBJ2-7
v_call: TRBV5-1
cdr3_aa: CASSLVEGAYEQYF
cdr3_nt: TGCGCCAGCAGCTTGGTGGAAGGGGCCTACGAGCAGTACTTC

clone_size: .
d_call: TRBD1
j_call: TRBJ2-2
v_call: TRBV7-8
cdr3_aa: CASSLTGTGVNTGELFF
cdr3_nt: TGTGCCAGCAGCTTAACCGGGACAGGGGTGAACACCGGGGAGCTGTTTTTT

clone_size: .
d_call: .
j_call: TRBJ2-1
v_call: TRBV7-2
cdr3_aa: CASSFEVPQFF
cdr3_nt: TGTGCCAGCAGCTTCGAGGTGCCGCAGTTCTTC

clone_size: few
d_call: TRBD1
j_call: TRBJ2-7
v_call: TRBV12-3/TRBV12-4
cdr3_aa: CASRMTGGPTYEQYF
cdr3_nt: TGTGCCAGCAGAATGACAGGGGGGCCTACCTACGAGCAGTACTTC

clone_size: .
d_call: .
j_call: TRBJ2-2
v_call: TRBV12-3/TRBV12-4
cdr3_aa: CASRMDKNTGELFF
cdr3_nt: TGTGCCAGCAGGATGGACAAGAACACCGGGGAGCTGTTTTTT

clone_size: .
d_call: TRBD2
j_call: TRBJ2-1
v_call: TRBV11-2
cdr3_aa: CASSLGLAGDPSHNEQFF
cdr3_nt: TGTGCCAGCAGCCTCGGACTAGCGGGAGACCCGTCCCACAATGAGCAGTTCTTC

clone_size: .
d_call: .
j_call: TRBJ2-7
v_call: TRBV9
cdr3_aa: CASLPGDTTYEQYF
cdr3_nt: TGTGCCAGCCTCCCGGGGGACACGACCTACGAGCAGTACTTC

clone_size: .
d_call: TRBD2
j_call: TRBJ2-1
v_call: TRBV5-1
cdr3_aa: CASSLVPSGRLPNEQFF
cdr3_nt: TGCGCCAGCAGCTTGGTACCTAGCGGGAGACTCCCCAATGAGCAGTTCTTC

clone_size: .
d_call: .
j_call: TRBJ1-2
v_call: TRBV4-2
cdr3_aa: CASSQTTGTLYGYTF
cdr3_nt: TGTGCCAGCAGCCAAACCACCGGGACACTCTATGGCTACACCTTC